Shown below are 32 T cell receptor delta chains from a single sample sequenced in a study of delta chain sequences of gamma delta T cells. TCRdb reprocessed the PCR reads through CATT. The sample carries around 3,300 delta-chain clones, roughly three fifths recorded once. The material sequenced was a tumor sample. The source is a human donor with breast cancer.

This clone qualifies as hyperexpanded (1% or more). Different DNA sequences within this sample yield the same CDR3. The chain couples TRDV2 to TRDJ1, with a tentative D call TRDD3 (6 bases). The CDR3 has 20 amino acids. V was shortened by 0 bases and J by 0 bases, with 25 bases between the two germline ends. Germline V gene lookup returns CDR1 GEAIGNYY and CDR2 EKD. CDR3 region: CACDTVSREGDRPYTDKLIF. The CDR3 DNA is TGTGCCTGTGACACCGTGTCAAGGGAGGGGGACCGACCTTACACCGATAAACTCATCTTT.

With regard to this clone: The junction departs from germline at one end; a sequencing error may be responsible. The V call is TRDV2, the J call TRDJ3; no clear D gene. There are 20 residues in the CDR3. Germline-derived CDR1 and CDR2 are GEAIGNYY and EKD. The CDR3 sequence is CACDLATTSGDLLYTRQTFF. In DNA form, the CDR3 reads TGTGCCTGTGACCTCGCCACTACCTCGGGTGATCTGTTGTACACACGACAGACGTTTTTC.

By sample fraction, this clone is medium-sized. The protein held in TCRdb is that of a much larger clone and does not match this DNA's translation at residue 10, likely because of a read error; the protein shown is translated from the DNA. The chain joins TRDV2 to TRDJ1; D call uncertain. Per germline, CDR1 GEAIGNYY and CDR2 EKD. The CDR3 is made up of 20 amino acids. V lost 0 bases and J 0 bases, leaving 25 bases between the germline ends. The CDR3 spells CACDTVSREEDRPYTDKLIF. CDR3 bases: TGTGCCTGTGACACCGTGTCAAGGGAGGAGGACCGACCTTACACCGATAAACTCATCTTT.

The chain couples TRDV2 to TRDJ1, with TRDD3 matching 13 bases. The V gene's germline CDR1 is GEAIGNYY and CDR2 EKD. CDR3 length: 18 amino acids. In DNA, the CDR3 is TGTTCTTTTGTCATACTTGTACTGGGGGATACGCATTCCGATAAACTCATCTTT. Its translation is CSFVILVLGDTHSDKLIF.

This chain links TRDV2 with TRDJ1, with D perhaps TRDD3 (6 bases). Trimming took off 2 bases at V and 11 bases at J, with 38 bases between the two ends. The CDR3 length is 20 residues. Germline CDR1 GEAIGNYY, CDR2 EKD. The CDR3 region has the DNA TGTGCCTGTGACATCCTGTCAAGGGAGGGGGAGCACGCTTATACCGTTATCCTCATCTTT. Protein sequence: CACDILSREGEHAYTVILIF.

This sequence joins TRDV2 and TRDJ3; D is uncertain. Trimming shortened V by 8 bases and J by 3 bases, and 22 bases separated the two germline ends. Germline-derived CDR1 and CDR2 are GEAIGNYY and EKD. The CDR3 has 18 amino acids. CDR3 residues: CAFLSLGGRFWDTRQMFF. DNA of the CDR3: TGTGCCTTTCTCTCCCTTGGCGGGCGCTTCTGGGACACCCGACAGATGTTTTTC.

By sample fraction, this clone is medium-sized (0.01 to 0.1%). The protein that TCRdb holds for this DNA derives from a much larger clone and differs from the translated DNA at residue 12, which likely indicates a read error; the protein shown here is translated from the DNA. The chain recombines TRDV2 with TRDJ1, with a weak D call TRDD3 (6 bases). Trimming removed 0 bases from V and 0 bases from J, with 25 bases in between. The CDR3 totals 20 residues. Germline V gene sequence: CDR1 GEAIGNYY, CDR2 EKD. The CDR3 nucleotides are TGTGCCTGTGACACCGTGTCAAGGGAGGGGGACCAACCTTACACCGATAAACTCATCTTT. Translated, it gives CACDTVSREGDQPYTDKLIF.

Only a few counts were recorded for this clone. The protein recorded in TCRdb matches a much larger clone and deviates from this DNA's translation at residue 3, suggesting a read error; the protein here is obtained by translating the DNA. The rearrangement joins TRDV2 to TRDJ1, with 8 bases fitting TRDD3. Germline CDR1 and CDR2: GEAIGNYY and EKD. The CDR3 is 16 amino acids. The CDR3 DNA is TGTGCCTTTGACAACCTGGGGGAGGAAAGCACCGATAAACTCATCTTT. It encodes CAFDNLGEESTDKLIF.

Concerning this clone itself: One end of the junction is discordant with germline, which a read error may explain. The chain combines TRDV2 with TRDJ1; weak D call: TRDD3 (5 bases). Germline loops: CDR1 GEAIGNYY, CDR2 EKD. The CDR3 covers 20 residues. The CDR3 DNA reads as TGTGCCTGTTACACCGTGTCAAGGGATGTGGACGGTCCTTACACCTTTAAACTCATCTTT. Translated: CACYTVSRDVDGPYTFKLIF.

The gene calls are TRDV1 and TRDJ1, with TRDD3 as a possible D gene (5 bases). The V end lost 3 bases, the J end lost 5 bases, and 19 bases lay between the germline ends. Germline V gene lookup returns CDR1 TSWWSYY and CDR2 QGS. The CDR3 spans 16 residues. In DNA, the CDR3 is TGTGCTCTTGGGGAGTCGAGGGGGTTCTACGCTGATAAACTCATCTTT. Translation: CALGESRGFYADKLIF.

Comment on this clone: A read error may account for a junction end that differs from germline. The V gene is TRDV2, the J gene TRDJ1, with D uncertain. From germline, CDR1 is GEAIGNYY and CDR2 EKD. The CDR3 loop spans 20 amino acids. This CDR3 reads CAFDTLSRACDRPYTDNLIF. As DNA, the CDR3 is TGTGCCTTTGACACCTTATCAAGGGCGTGTGACCGACCTTACACCGATAATCTCATCTTT.

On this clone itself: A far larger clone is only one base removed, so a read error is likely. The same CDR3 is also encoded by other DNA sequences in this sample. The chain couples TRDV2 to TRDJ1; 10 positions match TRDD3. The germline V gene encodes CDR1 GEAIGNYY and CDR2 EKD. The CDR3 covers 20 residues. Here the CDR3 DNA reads TGTGCCTGTGACACTTTAGGGGGATACGCGCAACCGAAACACACAGATAAACTCATCTTT. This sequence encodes CACDTLGGYAQPKHTDKLIF.

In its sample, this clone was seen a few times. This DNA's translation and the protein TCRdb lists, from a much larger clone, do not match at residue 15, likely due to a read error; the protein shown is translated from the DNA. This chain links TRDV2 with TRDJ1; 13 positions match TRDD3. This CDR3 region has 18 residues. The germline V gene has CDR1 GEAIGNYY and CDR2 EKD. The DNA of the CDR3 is TGTGCCTGTGACAGACTTGTACTGGGGGATACGCATTCCGATAATCTCATCTTT. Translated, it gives CACDRLVLGDTHSDNLIF.

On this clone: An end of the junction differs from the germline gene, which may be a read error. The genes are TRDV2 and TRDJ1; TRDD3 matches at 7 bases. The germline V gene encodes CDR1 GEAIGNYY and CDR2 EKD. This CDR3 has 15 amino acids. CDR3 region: CACDALGISCNNLIF. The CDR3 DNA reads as TGTGCCTGTGACGCCCTGGGGATAAGTTGTAATAATCTCATCTTT.

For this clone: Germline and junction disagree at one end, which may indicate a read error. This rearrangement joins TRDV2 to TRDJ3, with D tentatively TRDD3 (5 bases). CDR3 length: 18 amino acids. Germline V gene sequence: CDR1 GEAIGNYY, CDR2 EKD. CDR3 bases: TGTGCCTGTGACATACTTGGCGGTGGATTCTGGGACACCCGTCAGATGTTTTTT. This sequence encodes CACDILGGGFWDTRQMFF.

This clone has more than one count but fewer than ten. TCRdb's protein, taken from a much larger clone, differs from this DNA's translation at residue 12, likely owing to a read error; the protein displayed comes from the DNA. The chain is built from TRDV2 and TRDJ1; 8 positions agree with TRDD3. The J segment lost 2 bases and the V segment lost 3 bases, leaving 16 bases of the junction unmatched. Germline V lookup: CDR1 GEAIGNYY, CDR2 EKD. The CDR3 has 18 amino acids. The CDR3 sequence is CACDSVLGGLKATDKLIF. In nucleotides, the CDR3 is TGTGCCTGTGACTCCGTACTGGGGGGACTGAAGGCGACCGATAAACTCATCTTT.

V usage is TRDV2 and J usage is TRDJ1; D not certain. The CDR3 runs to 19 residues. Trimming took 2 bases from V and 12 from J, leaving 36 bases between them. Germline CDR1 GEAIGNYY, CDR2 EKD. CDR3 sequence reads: CACDNIGCGRRFGFTDIIF. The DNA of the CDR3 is TGTGCCTGTGACAATATAGGCTGTGGGAGACGCTTCGGGTTCACTGATATCATCTTT.

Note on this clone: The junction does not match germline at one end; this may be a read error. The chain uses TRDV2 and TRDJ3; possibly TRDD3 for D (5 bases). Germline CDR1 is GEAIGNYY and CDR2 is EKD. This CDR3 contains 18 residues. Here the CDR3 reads CACDTFGGEFWDTRQIFF. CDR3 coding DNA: TGTGCCTGTGACACCTTTGGCGGTGAATTCTGGGACACCCGCCAGATTTTTTTC.

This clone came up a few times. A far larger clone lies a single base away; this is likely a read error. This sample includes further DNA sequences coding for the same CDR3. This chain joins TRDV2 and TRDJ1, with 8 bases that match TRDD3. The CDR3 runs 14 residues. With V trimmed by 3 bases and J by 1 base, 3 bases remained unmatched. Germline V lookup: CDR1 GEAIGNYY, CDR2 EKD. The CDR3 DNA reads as TGTGCCTGTGACCGACTGGGGGGCACCGATAAACTCATCTTT. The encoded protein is CACDRLGGTDKLIF.

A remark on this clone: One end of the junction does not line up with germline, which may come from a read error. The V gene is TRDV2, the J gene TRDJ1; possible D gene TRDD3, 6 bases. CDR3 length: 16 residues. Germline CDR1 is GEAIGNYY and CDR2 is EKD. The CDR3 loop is CACGNGGGPYTDKLIF. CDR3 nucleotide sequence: TGTGCGTGTGGCAACGGTGGGGGCCCTTACACCGATAAACTCATCTTT.

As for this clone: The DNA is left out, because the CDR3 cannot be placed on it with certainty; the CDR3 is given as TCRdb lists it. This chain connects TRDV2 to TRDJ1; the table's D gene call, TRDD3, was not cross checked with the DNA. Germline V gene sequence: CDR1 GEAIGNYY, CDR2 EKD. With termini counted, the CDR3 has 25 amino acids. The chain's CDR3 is CAIRVKEGSYYYACDTVSKYDKLIF.

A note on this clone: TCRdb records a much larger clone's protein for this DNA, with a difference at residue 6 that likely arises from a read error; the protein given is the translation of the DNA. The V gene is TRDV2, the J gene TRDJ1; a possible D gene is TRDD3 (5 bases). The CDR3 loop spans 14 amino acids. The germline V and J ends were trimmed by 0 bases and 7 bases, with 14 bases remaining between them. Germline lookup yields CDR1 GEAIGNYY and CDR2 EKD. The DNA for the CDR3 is TGTGCCTGTGACACCGCTGTTCAGGGATTTAAACTCATCTTT. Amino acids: CACDTAVQGFKLIF.

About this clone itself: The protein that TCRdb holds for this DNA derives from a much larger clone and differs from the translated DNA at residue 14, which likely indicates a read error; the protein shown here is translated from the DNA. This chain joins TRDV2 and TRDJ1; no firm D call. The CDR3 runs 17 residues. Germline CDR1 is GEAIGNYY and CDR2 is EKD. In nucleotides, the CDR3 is TGTGCCTGTGACCCAATACAACCTCCAGAGTTCTCCGATCAACTCATCTTT. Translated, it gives CACDPIQPPEFSDQLIF.

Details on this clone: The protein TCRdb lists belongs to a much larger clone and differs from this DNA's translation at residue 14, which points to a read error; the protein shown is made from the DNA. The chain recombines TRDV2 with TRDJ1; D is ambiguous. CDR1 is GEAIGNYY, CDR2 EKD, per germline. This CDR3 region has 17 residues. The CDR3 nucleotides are TGTGCCTGTGACTCATCCACACCCCGCTTGAACACCGATATACTCATCTTT. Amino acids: CACDSSTPRLNTDILIF.

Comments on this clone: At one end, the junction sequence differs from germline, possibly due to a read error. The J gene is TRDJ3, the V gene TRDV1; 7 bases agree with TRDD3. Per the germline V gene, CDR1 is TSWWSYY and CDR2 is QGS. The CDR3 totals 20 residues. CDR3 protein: CAFAAATTSGDPWDTRQMFF. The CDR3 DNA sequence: TGTGCTTTTGCCGCCGCCACTACCTCGGGGGATCCGTGGGACACCCGACAGATGTTCTTC.

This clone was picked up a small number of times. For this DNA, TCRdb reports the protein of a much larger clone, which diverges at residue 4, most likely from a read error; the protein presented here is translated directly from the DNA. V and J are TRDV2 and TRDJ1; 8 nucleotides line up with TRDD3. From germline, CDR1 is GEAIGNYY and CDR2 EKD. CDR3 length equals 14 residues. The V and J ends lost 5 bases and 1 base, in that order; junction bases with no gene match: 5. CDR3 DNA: TGTGCCTGTGCTCGACTGGGGGGCACCGATAAACTCATCTTT. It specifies CACARLGGTDKLIF.

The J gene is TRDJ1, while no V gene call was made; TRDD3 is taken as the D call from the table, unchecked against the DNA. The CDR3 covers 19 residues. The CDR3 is CASVTMGGGRPGETDKLIF. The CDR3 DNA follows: TGTGCCAGCGTGACTATGGGTGGGGGGAGACCCGGGGAGACCGATAAACTCATCTTC.

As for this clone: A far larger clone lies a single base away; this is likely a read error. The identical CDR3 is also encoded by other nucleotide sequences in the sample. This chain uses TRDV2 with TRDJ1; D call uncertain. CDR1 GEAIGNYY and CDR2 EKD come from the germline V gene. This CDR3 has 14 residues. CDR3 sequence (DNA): TGTGCCTGTGACACTGTTTCCCCGGACGATAAGCTCATCTTT. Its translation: CACDTVSPDDKLIF.

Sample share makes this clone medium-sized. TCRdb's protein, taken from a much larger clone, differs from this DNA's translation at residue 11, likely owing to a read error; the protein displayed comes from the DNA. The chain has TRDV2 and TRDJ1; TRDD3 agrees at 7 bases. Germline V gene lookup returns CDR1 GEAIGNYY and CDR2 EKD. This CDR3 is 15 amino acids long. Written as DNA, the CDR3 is TGTGCCTGTGACCCAGTGGGGGAGGACACCGGTAAACTCATCTTT. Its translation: CACDPVGEDTGKLIF.

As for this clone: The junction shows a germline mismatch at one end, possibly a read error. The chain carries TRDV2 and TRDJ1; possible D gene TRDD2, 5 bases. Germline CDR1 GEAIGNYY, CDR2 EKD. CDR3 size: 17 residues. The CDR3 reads CACDSSTAPFNTDQLIF. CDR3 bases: TGTGCCTGTGACTCATCCACGGCCCCCTTCAACACCGATCAACTCATCTTT.

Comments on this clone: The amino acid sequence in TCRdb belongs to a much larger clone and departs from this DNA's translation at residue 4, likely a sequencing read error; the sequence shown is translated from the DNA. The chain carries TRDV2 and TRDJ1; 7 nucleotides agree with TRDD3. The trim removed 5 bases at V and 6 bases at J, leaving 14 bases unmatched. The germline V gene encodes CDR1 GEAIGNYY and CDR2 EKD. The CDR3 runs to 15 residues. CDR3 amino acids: CACGALGIRGNKLIF. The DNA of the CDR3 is TGTGCCTGTGGCGCCCTGGGGATAAGGGGGAATAAACTCATCTTT.

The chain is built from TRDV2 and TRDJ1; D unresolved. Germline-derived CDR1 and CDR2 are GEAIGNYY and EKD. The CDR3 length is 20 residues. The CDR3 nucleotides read TGTTCCTTTGTCACCGTGTCAAGGGCGGGGTACCGACCTTACTCCGCTAAACTCATCTTT. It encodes CSFVTVSRAGYRPYSAKLIF.